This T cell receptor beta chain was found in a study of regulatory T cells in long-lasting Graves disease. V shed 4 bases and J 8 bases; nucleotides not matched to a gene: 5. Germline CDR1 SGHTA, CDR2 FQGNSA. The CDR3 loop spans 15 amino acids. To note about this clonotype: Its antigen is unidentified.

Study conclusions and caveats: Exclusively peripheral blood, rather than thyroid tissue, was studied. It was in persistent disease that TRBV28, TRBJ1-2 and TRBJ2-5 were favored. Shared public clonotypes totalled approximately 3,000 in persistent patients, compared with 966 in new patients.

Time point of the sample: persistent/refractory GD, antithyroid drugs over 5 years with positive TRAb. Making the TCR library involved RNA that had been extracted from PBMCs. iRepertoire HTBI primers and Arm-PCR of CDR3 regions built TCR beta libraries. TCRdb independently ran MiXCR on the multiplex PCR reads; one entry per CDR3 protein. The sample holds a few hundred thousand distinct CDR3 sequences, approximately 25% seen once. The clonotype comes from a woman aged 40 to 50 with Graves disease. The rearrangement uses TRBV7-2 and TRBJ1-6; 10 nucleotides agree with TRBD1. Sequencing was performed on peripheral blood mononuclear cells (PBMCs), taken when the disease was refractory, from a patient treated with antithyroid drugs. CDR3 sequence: CASSSGTGDYSPLHF. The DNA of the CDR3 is TGTGCCAGCAGCTCAGGGACAGGGGATTATTCACCCCTCCACTTT.